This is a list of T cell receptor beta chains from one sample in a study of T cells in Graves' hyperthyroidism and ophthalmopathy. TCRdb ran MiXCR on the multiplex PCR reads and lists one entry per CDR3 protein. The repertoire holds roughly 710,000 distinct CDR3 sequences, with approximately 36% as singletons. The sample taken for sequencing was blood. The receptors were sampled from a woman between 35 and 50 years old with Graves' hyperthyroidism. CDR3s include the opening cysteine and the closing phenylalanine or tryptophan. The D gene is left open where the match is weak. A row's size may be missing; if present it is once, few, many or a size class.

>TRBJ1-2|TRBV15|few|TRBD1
TGTGCCACCTCCCCCGGGACAGGGGATGGCTACACCTTC
CATSPGTGDGYTF
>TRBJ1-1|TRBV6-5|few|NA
TGTGCCAGCAGATCTGACCTTGTGAACACTGAAGCTTTCTTT
CASRSDLVNTEAFF
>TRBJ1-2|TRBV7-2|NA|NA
TGTGCCAGCAGCCAAGGCGGGGACCCCGCGAGCTATGGCTACACCTTC
CASSQGGDPASYGYTF
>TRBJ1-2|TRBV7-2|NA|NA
TGTGCCAGCAGCTTAGCGTACGGGGCGAGCGGCTACACCTTC
CASSLAYGASGYTF
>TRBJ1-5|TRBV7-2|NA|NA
TGTGCCAGCAGCTCAGGAGGGCCTGGAGGAAGCGGCTATGGTATGCCCCAGCATTTT
CASSSGGPGGSGYGMPQHF
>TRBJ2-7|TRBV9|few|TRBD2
TGTGCCAGCAGCGTAGGCGCTAGCGGTTCCTACGAGCAGTACTTC
CASSVGASGSYEQYF
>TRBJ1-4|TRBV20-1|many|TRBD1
TGCAGTGCTACGGGACAGGGCGCCCTCGAGGTGGGGGAAAAACTGTTTTTT
CSATGQGALEVGEKLFF
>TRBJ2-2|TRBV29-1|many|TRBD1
TGCAGCGTGCGACAGGGGAGCATGAACACCGGGGAGCTGTTTTTT
CSVRQGSMNTGELFF
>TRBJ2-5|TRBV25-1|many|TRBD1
TGTGCCAGCAGTGACACAGGGGGAAAGACCCAGTACTTC
CASSDTGGKTQYF
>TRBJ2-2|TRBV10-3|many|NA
TGTGCCATCGCTGGACAGCTGAACACCGGGGAGCTGTTTTTT
CAIAGQLNTGELFF
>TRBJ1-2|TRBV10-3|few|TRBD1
TGTGCCAGCACCAGACAGGGGGCAGACTATGGCTACACCTTC
CASTRQGADYGYTF
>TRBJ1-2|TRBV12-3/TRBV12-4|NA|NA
TGTGCCAGCAGCCTAACCGGGGACACCCAGGATGGCTACACCTTC
CASSLTGDTQDGYTF
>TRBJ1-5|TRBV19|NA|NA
TGTGCCAGTAGTATGTCACCGAGCTGGGAGACCCAGCATTTT
CASSMSPSWETQHF
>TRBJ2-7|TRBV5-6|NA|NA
TGTGCCAGCAGCCTCACATTTGGGGGGCCCGGGACTCCCGACTACGAGCAGTACTTC
CASSLTFGGPGTPDYEQYF